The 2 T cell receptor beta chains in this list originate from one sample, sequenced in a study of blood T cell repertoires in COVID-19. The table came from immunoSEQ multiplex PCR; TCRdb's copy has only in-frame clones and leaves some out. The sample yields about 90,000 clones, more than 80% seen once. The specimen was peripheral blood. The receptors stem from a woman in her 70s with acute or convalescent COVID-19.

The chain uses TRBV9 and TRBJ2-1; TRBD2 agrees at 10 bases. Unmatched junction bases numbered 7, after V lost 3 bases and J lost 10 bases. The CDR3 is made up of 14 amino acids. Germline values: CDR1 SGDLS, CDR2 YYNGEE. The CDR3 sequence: CASSGGGSGREQFF. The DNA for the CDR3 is TGTGCCAGCAGCGGAGGGGGTAGCGGGAGGGAGCAGTTCTTC.

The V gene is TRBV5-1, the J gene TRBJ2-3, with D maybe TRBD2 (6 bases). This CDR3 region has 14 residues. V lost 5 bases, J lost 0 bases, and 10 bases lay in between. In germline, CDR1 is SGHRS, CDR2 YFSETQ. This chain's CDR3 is CASRTSPSTDTQYF. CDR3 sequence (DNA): TGCGCCAGCAGAACTAGCCCTAGCACAGATACGCAGTATTTT. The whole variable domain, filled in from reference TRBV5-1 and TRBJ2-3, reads KAGVTQTPRYLIKTRGQQVTLSCSPISGHRSVSWYQQTPGQGLQFLFEYFSETQRNKGNFPGRFSGRQFSNSRSEMNVSTLELGDSALYLCASRTSPSTDTQYFGPGTRLTVL.